The clone carrying this T cell receptor beta chain was counted between two and nine times. No antigen is known for it. The data derive from a study of cytomegalovirus exposure and HLA in healthy donors. Whole-study findings and limits: Later analysis found that TCR beta chains associated with HLA were more clonally expanded than other, equally common chains. A prior analysis recorded that most TCR beta V segments were productive about 87% or about 30% of the time. In a later analysis, at a false discovery rate of 0.05, 15,000 to 20,000 TCR beta sequences were associated with HLA alleles.

CDR1 and CDR2 (germline): SGDLS, YYNGEE. The CDR3 has 15 residues. V trimming: 0 bases; J trimming: 0 bases; junction bases outside the gene matches: 0. In the PCR, 60 Vbeta and 13 Jbeta primers were used. Measured with immunoSEQ multiplex PCR; TCRdb has only the in-frame clones, and not every one. The sample carries 37,000 or so clones, roughly 79% recorded once. The chain is built from TRBV9 and TRBJ1-5; TRBD1 aligns across 7 bases. This receptor was identified in a woman between 40 and 50 years old in good health and CMV-seronegative. Sequenced material: PBMCs. The CDR3 reads CASSVEGASNQPQHF. As DNA, the CDR3 is TGTGCCAGCAGCGTAGAGGGGGCTAGCAATCAGCCCCAGCATTTT.